The clone carrying this T cell receptor (beta chain) was seen more than once but under ten times. The investigators amplified TCR beta CDR3 regions from RNA transcripts. Primed by the HTBI set, a first-round RT-PCR was run on the TCR CDR3. In TCRdb, the multiplex PCR reads were re-called with MiXCR into one record per CDR3 protein. The sample includes about 580,000 distinct CDR3 sequences, roughly 13% of them seen just once. The sample is drawn from a study of T cells in Graves' hyperthyroidism and ophthalmopathy. This CDR3 comprises 12 residues. Germline lookup yields CDR1 SGHDN and CDR2 FVKESK. V was clipped by 1 base and J by 5 bases, with 6 bases between them.

Sample: blood. The TCR sequence derives from a woman in her thirties with Graves' hyperthyroidism that later progressed to Graves' ophthalmopathy. The chain combines TRBV14 with TRBJ2-7; D call uncertain. CDR3 amino acids: CASSQVSHEQYF. In nucleotides, the CDR3 is TGTGCCAGCAGCCAAGTATCTCACGAGCAGTACTTC.